These 19 T cell receptor beta chains originate from one sample sequenced in a study of cytomegalovirus exposure and HLA in healthy donors. 60 Vbeta and 13 Jbeta primers were used in PCR. Sequencing used immunoSEQ multiplex PCR; TCRdb keeps in-frame clones, though not all of them. The sample has about 150,000 clones, more than 70% seen once. The sequenced material came from PBMCs. Source of these receptors: a male donor in good health and CMV-seronegative.

The chain recombines TRBV7-2 with TRBJ2-7; TRBD2 matches at 10 bases. Germline V gene data show CDR1 as SGHTA and CDR2 as FQGNSA. This CDR3 is 13 amino acids long. J lost 4 bases, V lost 6 bases, and 3 bases had no gene match. The DNA of the CDR3 is TGTGCCAGCAGGCCTAGCGGGAGATACGAGCAGTACTTC. Its protein product is CASRPSGRYEQYF.

This chain joins TRBV19 and TRBJ2-2; no definite D call. The CDR3 contains 13 residues. The V end lost 2 bases, the J end lost 3 bases, and 4 bases lay between the germline ends. Germline V gene data show CDR1 as LNHDA and CDR2 as SQIVND (reference sequence). This CDR3 reads CASSITDTGELFF. The CDR3 coding sequence is TGTGCCAGTAGTATAACAGACACCGGGGAGCTGTTTTTT.

The chain links TRBV14 to TRBJ2-1; 9 nucleotides align to TRBD1. V was clipped by 6 bases and J by 6 bases; unmatched bases: 3. The CDR3 is made up of 13 amino acids. CDR1 and CDR2 (germline): SGHDN, FVKESK. CDR3 in amino acids: CASSRDRVNEQFF. CDR3 DNA sequence: TGTGCCAGCAGTCGGGACAGGGTCAATGAGCAGTTCTTC.

The gene calls are TRBV9 and TRBJ1-3, with TRBD1 matching over 10 bases. The J segment lost 2 bases and the V segment lost 4 bases, leaving 18 bases of the junction unmatched. CDR1 is SGDLS and CDR2 is YYNGEE in the germline V gene. The CDR3 covers 20 residues. CDR3 protein: CASSPREGTGANRPGNTIYF. DNA for the CDR3: TGTGCCAGCAGCCCCCGTGAGGGGACAGGGGCCAATCGTCCTGGAAACACCATATATTTT.

The chain uses TRBV5-1 and TRBJ2-4; 7 bases map to TRBD2. V shed 4 bases, J shed 0 bases, and the junction held 7 bases outside the gene matches. Germline values: CDR1 SGHRS, CDR2 YFSETQ. CDR3 length equals 16 residues. The CDR3 loop reads CASSVGGGLAKNIQYF. The CDR3, as DNA: TGCGCCAGCAGCGTGGGGGGGGGTTTAGCCAAAAACATTCAGTACTTC.

This clone was counted a single time. V and J are TRBV28 and TRBJ1-2; no clear D gene. Germline loops: CDR1 MDHEN, CDR2 SYDVKM. The length of the CDR3 is 18 residues. With 3 bases removed from V and 0 bases from J, the gap between germline ends came to 20 bases. This CDR3 is CASSFLTNDPITNYGYTF. The CDR3 DNA follows: TGTGCCAGCAGTTTCTTGACAAACGATCCTATTACTAACTATGGCTACACCTTC.

The chain recombines TRBV19 with TRBJ2-1, with 15 bases fitting TRBD2. This CDR3 comprises 14 residues. Losses at the gene ends were 5 bases for V and 14 bases for J; bases not matched to a gene: 7. In germline, CDR1 is LNHDA, CDR2 SQIVND (reference sequence). CDR3 region: CASSSRTSGGAKFF. The CDR3 DNA sequence: TGTGCCAGTAGTTCCAGGACTAGCGGGGGGGCAAAGTTCTTC. Looking up the rest from reference TRBV19 and TRBJ2-1 gives the full variable domain: DGGITQSPKYLFRKEGQNVTLSCEQNLNHDAMYWYRQDPGQGLRLIYYSQIVNDFQKGDIAEGYSVSREKKESFPLTVTSAQKNPTAFYLCASSSRTSGGAKFFGPGTRLTVL.

CDR3 sequence reads: CASRAGGSSYEQYF. CDR3 sequence (DNA): TGCGCCAGCAGAGCAGGGGGGAGCTCCTACGAGCAGTACTTC. The V call is TRBV5-1, the J call TRBJ2-7; D possibly corresponds to TRBD1 (7 bases). The CDR3 sequence is 14 residues long. Trimming pared 5 bases from V and 0 bases from J, leaving 12 bases between. CDR1 is SGHRS and CDR2 is YFSETQ in the germline V gene.

In this sample, this clone turned up a few times. The chain is built from TRBV19 and TRBJ2-7; no clear D. In germline, CDR1 is LNHDA, CDR2 SQIVND (reference sequence). The CDR3 runs to 15 residues. V dropped 3 bases and J dropped 2 bases, with 14 bases sitting between them. The DNA of the CDR3 is TGTGCCAGTAGTATTGGCACAGCTCCAACCTACGAGCAGTACTTC. Translated, it gives CASSIGTAPTYEQYF.

The chain combines TRBV13 with TRBJ1-1; D unclear. Trimming took 4 bases from V and 0 from J, leaving 9 bases between them. The V gene's germline CDR1 is PRHDT and CDR2 FYEKMQ (reference sequence). The CDR3 has 14 residues. This chain's CDR3 is CASSSGGMNTEAFF. DNA for the CDR3: TGTGCCAGCAGCTCGGGAGGTATGAACACTGAAGCTTTCTTT.

This chain joins TRBV5-4 and TRBJ1-6; 9 bases are shared with TRBD1. Germline assignment: CDR1 SGHNT and CDR2 YYREEE (reference sequence). J lost 8 bases, V lost 4 bases, and 4 bases had no gene match. The CDR3 length is 14 residues. The CDR3 region is CASSLTGGDSPLHF. The CDR3 DNA follows: TGTGCCAGCAGCCTGACAGGGGGAGATTCACCCCTCCACTTT.

This rearrangement joins TRBV2 to TRBJ2-7; TRBD1 is a possible D gene (6 bases). The V and J ends lost 8 bases and 5 bases respectively, with 10 bases between them. Germline V gives CDR1 SNHLY, CDR2 FYNNEI. This CDR3 comprises 11 residues. The CDR3 nucleotides are TGTGCCAGCCGACAGGTCCACGAGCAGTACTTC. Its translation is CASRQVHEQYF.

V and J are TRBV28 and TRBJ1-5; tentatively, D is TRBD1 (5 bases). Germline V gene data show CDR1 as MDHEN and CDR2 as SYDVKM. The CDR3 sequence is 15 residues long. V lost 4 bases and J lost 8, with 18 bases in between. CDR3 in DNA: TGTGCCAGCAGTTCGTCCGGACAAGGCTCCAAGCCCCAGCATTTT. It translates to CASSSSGQGSKPQHF.

A single count supports this clone. This chain links TRBV7-2 with TRBJ2-7; 8 bases match TRBD2. Germline V gene sequence: CDR1 SGHTA, CDR2 FQGNSA. Unmatched junction bases numbered 5, after V lost 3 bases and J lost 7 bases. The CDR3 extends over 13 amino acids. CDR3 DNA: TGTGCCAGCAGCTTCACGGGAGGGGATGAGCAGTACTTC. Its translation is CASSFTGGDEQYF. Variable domain in full (rest from reference TRBV7-2 and TRBJ2-7): GAGVSQSPSNKVTEKGKDVELRCDPISGHTALYWYRQSLGQGLEFLIYFQGNSAPDKSGLPSDRFSAERTGGSVSTLTIQRTQQEDSAVYLCASSFTGGDEQYFGPGTRLTVT.

The chain employs TRBV2 and TRBJ2-7, with a tentative D call TRBD2 (5 bases). The CDR3 loop spans 15 amino acids. V lost 8 bases to trimming and J lost 6 bases, with 23 bases between them. Germline values: CDR1 SNHLY, CDR2 FYNNEI. CDR3 sequence: CASEPLGAFLAEQYF. The CDR3 bases are TGTGCCAGCGAGCCCTTGGGAGCTTTCTTGGCCGAGCAGTACTTC. Looking up the rest from reference TRBV2 and TRBJ2-7 gives the full variable domain: EPEVTQTPSHQVTQMGQEVILRCVPISNHLYFYWYRQILGQKVEFLVSFYNNEISEKSEIFDDQFSVERPDGSNFTLKIRSTKLEDSAMYFCASEPLGAFLAEQYFGPGTRLTVT.

The genes are TRBV30 and TRBJ1-2; the D gene is possibly TRBD1 (5 bases). CDR1 GTSNPN and CDR2 SVGIG come from the germline V gene (reference sequence). V gave up 1 base and J gave up 4 bases, with 10 bases separating them. CDR3 size: 13 residues. CDR3 residues: CAWSGDLSYGYTF. As DNA, the CDR3 is TGTGCCTGGAGTGGGGACTTATCCTATGGCTACACCTTC.

The chain links TRBV18 to TRBJ2-1; 8 bases align to TRBD1. Per germline, CDR1 KGHSH and CDR2 LQKENI. V was clipped by 4 bases and J by 6 bases; unmatched bases: 11. The CDR3 extends over 16 amino acids. This chain's CDR3 is CASSLLAGGRSNEQFF. The CDR3 nucleotides read TGTGCCAGCTCACTGTTGGCAGGGGGCCGAAGCAATGAGCAGTTCTTC.

This clone was seen only once. The chain joins TRBV15 to TRBJ1-2, with D hard to call. V was clipped by 5 bases and J by 0 bases, with 13 bases between them. In germline, CDR1 is LNHNV, CDR2 YYDKDF (reference sequence). There are 15 residues in the CDR3. CDR3 sequence (DNA): TGTGCCACCAGCCCCCACACGGCGGCTAACTATGGCTACACCTTC. Its translation is CATSPHTAANYGYTF.

The table lists this clone with a few counts. The genes are TRBV29-1 and TRBJ1-2; TRBD1 matches at 8 bases. Per the germline V gene, CDR1 is SQVTM and CDR2 is ANQGSEA. The V gene end was trimmed by 6 bases and the J gene end by 5 bases; junction bases not matched to a gene: 29. The CDR3 is 20 amino acids. For the CDR3, the DNA is TGCAGCGTGTCTGTTGAGACAGGGGTTGTTACATCTGCGTCCTCTTATGGCTACACCTTC. It yields the protein CSVSVETGVVTSASSYGYTF. Full variable domain (outside the CDR3, taken from reference TRBV29-1 and TRBJ1-2): SAVISQKPSRDICQRGTSLTIQCQVDSQVTMMFWYRQQPGQSLTLIATANQGSEATYESGFVIDKFPISRPNLTFSTLTVSNMSPEDSSIYLCSVSVETGVVTSASSYGYTFGSGTRLTVV.